The entry below describes one TCR beta chain. The antigen is undetermined. Germline CDR1 SQVTM, CDR2 ANQGSEA. Trimming at V came to 1 base and at J to 2 bases, leaving 4 bases not matched to a gene. CDR3 length: 14 residues. The sample originates from a study of OX40 agonist ivuxolimab in advanced cancers. Whole-study context: Ivuxolimab was administered intravenously to patients at 0.01 to 10 mg/kg every 2 weeks. Dose-escalation subjects each had hepatocellular carcinoma, melanoma, renal cell or head and neck cancer.

Study results and caveats: Normalized expansion of T-cell clones was also low for some nonresponders.

Baseline, cycle 4 day 1, and cycle 7 day 1 were the blood sampling points. Measured with immunoSEQ multiplex PCR; TCRdb has only the in-frame clones, and not every one. In the table there are approximately 60,000 clones, over 75% of which are singletons. The sequence was collected from an adult with an advanced solid tumor such as melanoma, head and neck, liver or kidney cancer. V and J are TRBV29-1 and TRBJ2-5; 7 bases line up with TRBD1. The specimen was CD4+ or CD8+ T cells sorted from blood, collected in a trial of the OX40 agonist ivuxolimab. This CDR3 is CSVEGQGVQETQYF. CDR3 coding DNA: TGCAGCGTTGAAGGGCAGGGGGTACAAGAGACCCAGTACTTC.